The 22 T cell receptor beta chains presented below share a single source sample, sequenced in a study of spatial heterogeneity in lung cancer. Study findings and constraints: One measure, the expanded intratumoral alpha and beta TCR count, tracked tumor mutation counts.

TCRdb redid the calling of the 5' RACE reads with MiXCR, one entry per CDR3 protein. The table includes 150 to 200 distinct CDR3 sequences, less than 40% detected once. For these TCRs, the target antigens are not known. The time point is: sample taken at primary tumor resection. Sequenced material: lung tumor tissue, taken at surgery. These TCRs come from a female donor with early-stage non-small cell lung cancer.

About this clonotype: No conserved phenylalanine or tryptophan ends this CDR3, so it is likely a read error. This beta chain was picked up by a library intended for alpha chains and is off target, so its count carries little meaning. The genes are TRBV6-5 and TRBJ2-3; 10 bases are shared with TRBD2. CDR1 MNHEY and CDR2 SVGAGI come from the germline V gene. V was clipped by 2 bases and J by 2 bases; unmatched bases: 10. The CDR3 is made up of 18 amino acids. This chain's CDR3 is CASSYALAGGLDTDTQYC. CDR3 bases: TGTGCCAGCAGTTACGCGTTAGCGGGAGGTCTTGACACAGATACGCAGTATTGT.

In this sample, this clonotype turned up a few times. This beta chain slipped into a library made for alpha chains as a stray read, so its size is not meaningful. This chain links TRBV12-3 or TRBV12-4 with TRBJ2-7, with 10 nucleotides matching TRBD1. This CDR3 has 13 amino acids. V was clipped by 6 bases and J by 5 bases; unmatched bases: 4. CDR3 coding DNA: TGTGCCAGCAGCTCGGGACAGGGGAACGAGCAGTACTTC. Amino acids: CASSSGQGNEQYF.

In the case of this clonotype: With the library built for alpha chains, this beta chain is off target and its frequency is not meaningful. The CDR3 protein is CASSLVGGGNSPLHF. As DNA, the CDR3 is TGTGCCAGCAGCTTAGTAGGAGGGGGTAATTCACCCCTCCACTTT. The chain has TRBV7-8 and TRBJ1-6; D is possibly TRBD1 (6 bases). Germline V gene data show CDR1 as SGHVS and CDR2 as FQNEAQ. The CDR3 sequence is 15 residues long. Trimming removed 1 base from V and 6 bases from J, with 10 bases in between.

As to this clonotype: This beta chain appears as a stray read in a library generated for alpha chains; its size is not informative. The J gene is TRBJ2-3, the V gene TRBV7-3; no definite D call. The CDR3 has 13 amino acids. Germline-derived CDR1 and CDR2 are SGHTA and FQGTGA. The germline V and J ends were trimmed by 0 bases and 1 base, with 2 bases remaining between them. The CDR3 loop reads CASSLTGTDTQYF. CDR3 bases: TGTGCCAGCAGCTTAACCGGCACAGATACGCAGTATTTT.

By frequency in the sample, this clonotype is hyperexpanded. This beta chain is a stray sequence in a library constructed for alpha chains; its clone size is not meaningful. Here the CDR3 reads CSARVAGPYQPQHF. DNA for the CDR3: TGCAGTGCTAGAGTGGCAGGTCCTTATCAGCCCCAGCATTTT. The chain is built from TRBV20-1 and TRBJ1-5, with D unclear. V was cut by 1 base and J by 5 bases, with 12 bases left in between. Per germline, CDR1 DFQATT and CDR2 SNEGSKA (reference sequence). The CDR3 has 14 residues.

This clonotype was picked up a small number of times. This beta chain is a stray read from a library made for alpha chains; its abundance is not meaningful. The chain has TRBV10-3 and TRBJ2-7, with TRBD2 as a possible D gene (6 bases). Germline values: CDR1 ENHRY, CDR2 SYGVKD. This CDR3 spans 14 amino acids. V lost 6 bases and J lost 5, with 17 bases in between. CDR3 protein: CAIRSTSNVDEQYF. The CDR3 DNA reads TGTGCCATCAGATCGACTAGTAACGTCGACGAGCAGTACTTC.

Remarks on this clonotype: A much larger clone is a single base away; this may be a read error. A read error is likely, as this CDR3 ends without the conserved phenylalanine or tryptophan. The size of this beta chain means little, since it is a stray read in a library made for alpha chains. The V and J genes are TRBV7-8 and TRBJ2-2; 8 bases map to TRBD1. Germline loops: CDR1 SGHVS, CDR2 FQNEAQ. The CDR3 contains 19 residues. V lost 5 bases to trimming and J lost 4 bases; unmatched junction nucleotides: 18. The CDR3 DNA sequence: TGTGCCAGCAGCCCCCTACCACGGCCCGACAGGGGCTTCACCGGGGAGCTGTTTTGT. Protein: CASSPLPRPDRGFTGELFC.

Concerning this clonotype itself: This beta chain is off target for a library built for alpha chains, so its abundance means little. The V gene is TRBV3-1, the J gene TRBJ1-2; D may be TRBD1 (6 bases). V lost 1 base and J 4 bases, leaving 19 bases between the germline ends. CDR3 size: 17 residues. Germline CDR1 and CDR2: LGHDT and YNNKEL (reference sequence). CDR3 loop: CASSQAFSKGEGYGYTF. CDR3 coding DNA: TGTGCCAGCAGCCAAGCATTTTCAAAGGGGGAGGGCTATGGCTACACCTTC.

This clonotype was found a few times. Little can be read into the size of this beta chain, an off-target read in a library designed for alpha chains. The genes are TRBV11-2 and TRBJ2-7; unclear D gene. The CDR3 consists of 12 residues. Trimming took 3 bases from V and 2 from J, leaving 5 bases between them. CDR1 is SGHAT, CDR2 FQNNGV, per germline. CDR3 in amino acids: CASSLNPYEQYF. CDR3 sequence (DNA): TGTGCCAGCAGCTTGAACCCCTACGAGCAGTACTTC.

This clonotype was counted between two and nine times. At one end, the junction sequence differs from germline, possibly due to a read error. This beta chain is a stray sequence in a library constructed for alpha chains; its clone size is not meaningful. The chain carries TRBV7-7 and TRBJ2-3; D unclear. Germline V lookup: CDR1 SSHAT, CDR2 FNYEAQ (reference sequence). There are 14 residues in the CDR3. CDR3 in DNA: TGTGCTAGCAGCTTGGGCGGTTACACAGATACGCAGTATTTT. Translating it yields CASSLGGYTDTQYF.

This clonotype showed up just a few times. Since the library was made to target alpha chains, this beta chain is a stray read and its abundance is not meaningful. The J gene is TRBJ1-5, the V gene TRBV28; D uncertain. Germline-derived CDR1 and CDR2 are MDHEN and SYDVKM. The CDR3 totals 13 residues. Trimming pared 3 bases from V and 4 bases from J, leaving 7 bases between. The CDR3: CASSFGTNQPQHF. DNA of the CDR3: TGTGCCAGCAGTTTTGGAACTAATCAGCCCCAGCATTTT.

About this clonotype itself: In a library made to pick up alpha chains, this beta chain is a stray read with a size that means little. The rearrangement joins TRBV5-6 to TRBJ2-3; maybe TRBD2 (5 bases). V gave up 3 bases and J gave up 2 bases, with 16 bases separating them. The CDR3 covers 16 residues. Germline loops: CDR1 SGHDT, CDR2 YYEEEE. The chain's CDR3 is CASSWRGRGATDTQYF. The DNA for the CDR3 is TGTGCCAGCAGCTGGAGAGGGCGAGGAGCCACAGATACGCAGTATTTT.

By sample fraction, this clonotype is hyperexpanded. With the library built for alpha chains, this beta chain is off target and its frequency is not meaningful. The chain employs TRBV11-2 and TRBJ2-5; no firm D call. Germline V gene data show CDR1 as SGHAT and CDR2 as FQNNGV. V shed 0 bases and J shed 4 bases, with 15 bases lying between them. The CDR3 has 16 residues. CDR3 protein: CASSLEPPGVGETQYF. In nucleotides, the CDR3 is TGTGCCAGCAGCTTAGAGCCGCCTGGGGTTGGAGAGACCCAGTACTTC. Full variable domain (remainder filled in from reference TRBV11-2 and TRBJ2-5): EAGVAQSPRYKIIEKRQSVAFWCNPISGHATLYWYQQILGQGPKLLIQFQNNGVVDDSQLPKDRFSAERLKGVDSTLKIQPAKLEDSAVYLCASSLEPPGVGETQYFGPGTRLLVL.

About this clonotype: Being off target in a library aimed at alpha chains, this beta chain has a size of little meaning. This chain uses TRBV7-6 with TRBJ2-2; 7 positions match TRBD2. The germline gives CDR1 SGHVS, CDR2 FNYEAQ. V was pared by 5 bases and J by 4 bases, with 7 bases of the junction left unmatched. The CDR3 contains 15 residues. The CDR3 DNA follows: TGTGCCAGCAGCCCCCCCACGGGGGGCACCGGGGAGCTGTTTTTT. Protein: CASSPPTGGTGELFF.

By share of the sample, this clonotype is large. This beta chain appears as a stray read in a library generated for alpha chains; its size is not informative. The chain joins TRBV20-1 to TRBJ2-5, with D tentatively TRBD2 (7 bases). The CDR3 is 14 residues long. Trimming shortened V by 0 bases and J by 2 bases, and 10 bases separated the two germline ends. Germline CDR1 reads DFQATT; CDR2 reads SNEGSKA (reference sequence). The CDR3 loop is CSAREGRGQETQYF. The CDR3, as DNA: TGCAGTGCTAGAGAAGGGAGGGGGCAAGAGACCCAGTACTTC.

As for this clonotype: This beta chain appears as a stray read in a library generated for alpha chains; its size is not informative. The CDR3 here is CSAPPSGGEKLFF. The DNA for the CDR3 is TGCAGTGCTCCCCCGTCTGGGGGGGAAAAACTGTTTTTT. J is TRBJ1-4 and V is TRBV20-1, with D possibly being TRBD1 (5 bases). The CDR3 totals 13 residues. V was clipped by 5 bases and J by 8 bases, with 15 bases between them. Germline CDR1 is DFQATT and CDR2 is SNEGSKA (reference sequence).

This clonotype is hyperexpanded. This beta chain came through as a stray read in a library set up for alpha chains, and its size says little. The rearrangement links TRBV29-1 to TRBJ2-3; D is unresolved. V shed 6 bases and J shed 3 bases, with 4 bases lying between them. The germline V gene encodes CDR1 SQVTM and CDR2 ANQGSEA. The CDR3 sequence is 10 residues long. In DNA form, the CDR3 reads TGCAGCGTGGGGACAGATACGCAGTATTTT. It specifies CSVGTDTQYF.

Concerning this clonotype itself: Found in a library prepared for alpha chains, this beta chain is an off-target read, and its abundance has little meaning. The chain combines TRBV12-2 with TRBJ2-7; the table gives TRBD2 as D, unverified against the DNA. TRBV12-2 is a pseudogene. The CDR3 is 15 amino acids. The CDR3 protein is CASEIAHNYSYEQYF. The CDR3 DNA reads as TGTGCAAGTGAGATAGCGCATAATTACTCCTACGAGCAGTACTTC.

By share, this clonotype ranks as hyperexpanded. This beta chain slipped into a library made for alpha chains as a stray read, so its size is not meaningful. The chain combines TRBV28 with TRBJ1-2, with 12 positions matching TRBD1. The germline CDR1 and CDR2 sequences are MDHEN and SYDVKM. The junction had 3 bases not matched to a gene; V was cut back by 1 base and J by 6 bases. The CDR3 covers 15 residues. CDR3 sequence (DNA): TGTGCCAGCAGTTTATTGGGACAGGGGGCAAATGGCTACACCTTC. This gives the protein CASSLLGQGANGYTF.

Turning to this clonotype: This beta chain was picked up by a library intended for alpha chains and is off target, so its count carries little meaning. V gene TRBV6-2 or TRBV6-3 combines with J gene TRBJ2-7; 11 bases map to TRBD1. The CDR3 sequence is 14 residues long. After removal of 6 bases from V and 4 bases from J, the junction contained 5 bases not matched to a gene. Germline CDR1 MNHEY, CDR2 SVGEGT. The CDR3: CASRGQGVSYEQYF. Here the CDR3 DNA reads TGTGCCAGCAGGGGACAGGGGGTATCATACGAGCAGTACTTC.

On this clonotype: It may be a read error: a sequence one base away is much more abundant. No conserved phenylalanine or tryptophan ends this CDR3, so it is likely a read error. This beta chain slipped into a library made for alpha chains as a stray read, so its size is not meaningful. The V call is TRBV20-1, the J call TRBJ1-5; no clear D. The CDR3 covers 14 residues. The germline gives CDR1 DFQATT, CDR2 SNEGSKA (reference sequence). V lost 1 base, J lost 5 bases, and 12 bases lay in between. The CDR3 protein is CSARVAGPYQPQHC. The CDR3 DNA sequence: TGCAGTGCTAGAGTGGCAGGTCCTTATCAGCCCCAGCATTGT.

This clonotype was detected a few times. The library was designed around alpha chains, so this beta chain is a stray read whose abundance carries little weight. The chain links TRBV6-2 or TRBV6-3 to TRBJ2-3; no clear D gene. CDR1 and CDR2 from the germline V gene are MNHEY and SVGEGT. V was clipped by 3 bases and J by 5 bases, with 6 bases between them. The CDR3 loop spans 12 amino acids. The CDR3 DNA is TGTGCCAGCAGTTATTTTGGAGATACGCAGTATTTT. It yields the protein CASSYFGDTQYF.